A single sample is the source of the 15 T cell receptor beta chains below, sequenced in a study of cytomegalovirus exposure and HLA in healthy donors. The assay was immunoSEQ multiplex PCR, and TCRdb's table has in-frame clones only and misses some. This sample carries 200,000 to 300,000 clones, approximately 83% of them seen once, and the ten largest clones take roughly 1.2%. The sequenced sample was PBMCs. These receptors originate from a woman in her 30s in good health and CMV-seropositive.

This clone was seen more than once but under ten times. The V call is TRBV9, the J call TRBJ1-3; 7 bases map to TRBD1. CDR1 is SGDLS, CDR2 YYNGEE, per germline. The trim removed 4 bases at V and 4 bases at J, leaving 8 bases unmatched. This CDR3 has 15 residues. CDR3 in amino acids: CASSPARGQGNTIYF. The CDR3 coding sequence is TGTGCCAGCAGCCCCGCTAGGGGACAGGGAAACACCATATATTTT.

This clone was counted once. This chain connects TRBV6-5 to TRBJ2-5; 12 nucleotides match TRBD2. The CDR3 covers 15 residues. In germline, CDR1 is MNHEY, CDR2 SVGAGI. Losses at the gene ends were 5 bases for V and 1 base for J; bases not matched to a gene: 2. In DNA form, the CDR3 reads TGTGCCAGCAGTCGACTAGCGGGAGCCCAAGAGACCCAGTACTTC. Protein: CASSRLAGAQETQYF.

The genes are TRBV2 and TRBJ2-1; 9 nucleotides line up with TRBD1. V shed 8 bases, J shed 4 bases, and the junction held 3 bases outside the gene matches. Per germline, CDR1 SNHLY and CDR2 FYNNEI. The CDR3 spans 13 residues. Here the CDR3 DNA reads TGTGCCAGCCGGGACAGGGATTACAATGAGCAGTTCTTC. Protein: CASRDRDYNEQFF.

The chain uses TRBV6-1 and TRBJ2-1; 11 nucleotides match TRBD2. Unmatched junction bases numbered 3, after V lost 0 bases and J lost 8 bases. The CDR3 totals 15 residues. The germline gives CDR1 MNHNS, CDR2 SASEGT. CDR3 coding DNA: TGTGCCAGCAGTGAAGCTAGCGGGAGGGTGGATGAGCAGTTCTTC. It is translated as CASSEASGRVDEQFF.

The V gene is TRBV27, the J gene TRBJ1-3; 8 nucleotides match TRBD1. V shed 8 bases, J shed 8 bases, and the junction held 20 bases outside the gene matches. CDR3 length: 17 amino acids. Germline CDR1 MNHEY, CDR2 SMNVEV (reference sequence). CDR3 DNA: TGTGCCAGCGGGGGGCCCCTACCGACCGACAGGGGCTACACCATATATTTT. It specifies CASGGPLPTDRGYTIYF.

The chain couples TRBV20-1 to TRBJ2-5, with unresolved D. The length of the CDR3 is 11 residues. Trimming cost V 6 bases and J 9 bases, with 14 bases left between them. Germline-derived CDR1 and CDR2 are DFQATT and SNEGSKA (reference sequence). The CDR3 is CSAKTSVPQYF. The CDR3 DNA reads as TGCAGTGCCAAAACGTCGGTCCCCCAGTACTTC.

The rearrangement joins TRBV10-1 to TRBJ2-2, with TRBD2 identical over 8 bases. Trimming took 4 bases from V and 0 from J; bases not matched to a gene: 4. Germline values: CDR1 WNHNN, CDR2 SYGVQD (reference sequence). The CDR3 contains 16 residues. This CDR3 is CASSGGSGTNTGELFF. The CDR3, as DNA: TGCGCCAGCAGTGGAGGTAGCGGGACGAACACCGGGGAGCTGTTTTTT.

The CDR3 DNA reads as TGTGCCAGCTCACGTAGCGGGAGCTCCTACGAGCAGTACTTC. Its protein is CASSRSGSSYEQYF. V is TRBV18 and J is TRBJ2-7, with 9 positions matching TRBD2. Germline-derived CDR1 and CDR2 are KGHSH and LQKENI. The CDR3 is 14 amino acids. Trimming took 4 bases from V and 0 from J; bases not matched to a gene: 1.

This clone was recorded only once. This chain joins TRBV7-2 and TRBJ2-6; D may be TRBD1 (5 bases). CDR3 size: 15 residues. V was pared by 2 bases and J by 4 bases, with 9 bases between. Germline CDR1 SGHTA, CDR2 FQGNSA. The CDR3 sequence: CASSLIRVGANVLTF. The CDR3, as DNA: TGTGCCAGCAGCTTAATCAGGGTCGGGGCCAACGTCCTGACTTTC.

The chain employs TRBV7-3 and TRBJ2-1; 8 bases fit TRBD2. This CDR3 contains 16 residues. The germline V gene has CDR1 SGHTA and CDR2 FQGTGA. J gave up 0 bases and V 5 bases, and 6 bases lay outside the gene matches. The CDR3 nucleotides are TGTGCCAGCAGCCAAGTAGCGGGAAGCTCCTACAATGAGCAGTTCTTC. Translated: CASSQVAGSSYNEQFF. The full variable domain, in which reference TRBV7-3 and TRBJ2-1 provide the parts outside the CDR3, is GAGVSQTPSNKVTEKGKYVELRCDPISGHTALYWYRQSLGQGPEFLIYFQGTGAADDSGLPNDRFFAVRPEGSVSTLKIQRTERGDSAVYLCASSQVAGSSYNEQFFGPGTRLTVL.

The chain joins TRBV5-1 to TRBJ1-3; D uncertain. The V and J ends lost 0 bases and 0 bases respectively, with 10 bases between them. The CDR3 is 16 amino acids. Germline V lookup: CDR1 SGHRS, CDR2 YFSETQ. The chain's CDR3 is CASSLADMSSGNTIYF. In DNA form, the CDR3 reads TGCGCCAGCAGCTTGGCCGACATGAGCTCTGGAAACACCATATATTTT.

The chain combines TRBV27 with TRBJ1-2; possible D gene TRBD1, 6 bases. Trimming removed 7 bases from V and 7 bases from J, with 16 bases in between. Germline assignment: CDR1 MNHEY and CDR2 SMNVEV (reference sequence). The CDR3 runs 13 residues. The CDR3 loop reads CASTSTGTSGYTF. DNA of the CDR3: TGTGCCAGCACCTCCACCGGGACATCTGGCTACACCTTC.

The chain recombines TRBV29-1 with TRBJ1-2, with D possibly being TRBD1 (5 bases). This CDR3 is built from 12 residues. The germline V and J ends were trimmed by 0 bases and 8 bases, with 10 bases remaining between them. CDR1 and CDR2 from the germline V gene are SQVTM and ANQGSEA. The CDR3 region is CSVEDLDMGYTF. The CDR3 DNA is TGCAGCGTTGAAGATCTGGACATGGGCTACACCTTC. The variable domain in full, completed from reference TRBV29-1 and TRBJ1-2, reads SAVISQKPSRDICQRGTSLTIQCQVDSQVTMMFWYRQQPGQSLTLIATANQGSEATYESGFVIDKFPISRPNLTFSTLTVSNMSPEDSSIYLCSVEDLDMGYTFGSGTRLTVV.

This clone was counted a single time. This chain joins TRBV5-4 and TRBJ2-1; 11 bases align to TRBD2. The germline V gene encodes CDR1 SGHNT and CDR2 YYREEE (reference sequence). V lost 8 bases to trimming and J lost 5 bases; unmatched junction nucleotides: 3. The CDR3 is 13 residues long. In DNA form, the CDR3 reads TGTGCCAGAGGGACTAGCGGAAACAATGAGCAGTTCTTC. It translates to CARGTSGNNEQFF.

J is TRBJ2-2 and V is TRBV30, with D unclear. The V gene's germline CDR1 is GTSNPN and CDR2 SVGIG (reference sequence). With 5 bases removed from V and 0 bases from J, the gap between germline ends came to 13 bases. The CDR3 has 15 amino acids. DNA of the CDR3: TGTGCCTGGGAACTACCGGGTTCGAACACCGGGGAGCTGTTTTTT. Its translation: CAWELPGSNTGELFF.